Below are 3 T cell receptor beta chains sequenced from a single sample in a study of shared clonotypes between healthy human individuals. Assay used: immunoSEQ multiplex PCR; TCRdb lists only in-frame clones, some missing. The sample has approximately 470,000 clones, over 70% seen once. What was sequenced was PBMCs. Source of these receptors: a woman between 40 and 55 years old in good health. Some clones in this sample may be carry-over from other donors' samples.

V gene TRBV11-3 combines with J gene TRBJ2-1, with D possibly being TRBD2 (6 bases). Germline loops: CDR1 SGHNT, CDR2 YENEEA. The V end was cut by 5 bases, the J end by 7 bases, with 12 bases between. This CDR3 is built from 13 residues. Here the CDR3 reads CASSRGLRNEQFF. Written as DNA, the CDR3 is TGTGCCAGCAGCCGAGGACTAAGAAATGAGCAGTTCTTC.

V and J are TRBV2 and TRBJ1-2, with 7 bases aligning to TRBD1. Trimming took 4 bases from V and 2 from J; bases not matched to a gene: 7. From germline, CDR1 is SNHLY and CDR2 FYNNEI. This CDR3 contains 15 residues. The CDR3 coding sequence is TGTGCCAGCAGTGCCGACATGACAGGGAACTATGGCTACACCTTC. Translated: CASSADMTGNYGYTF.

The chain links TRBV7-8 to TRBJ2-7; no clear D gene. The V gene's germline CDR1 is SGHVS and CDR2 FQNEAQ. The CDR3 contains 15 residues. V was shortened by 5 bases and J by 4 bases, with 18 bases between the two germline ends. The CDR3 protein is CASSAAGISGYEQYF. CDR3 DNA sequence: TGTGCCAGCAGCGCAGCCGGCATTAGTGGGTACGAGCAGTACTTC.